Listed here is a single T cell receptor (beta chain). The CDR3 is 16 amino acids. V trimming: 1 base; J trimming: 3 bases; junction bases outside the gene matches: 6. The germline V gene encodes CDR1 SGHVS and CDR2 FNYEAQ. In the authors' methods: Amplification of reference gene primers was used by the study to estimate nucleated cell counts. TCRdb's copy holds only in-frame clones and misses some; the assay was immunoSEQ multiplex PCR. D and trimming were read from the DNA, whereas the V and J calls and clone size are those reported in that table. The sample includes roughly 77,000 clones, approximately 88% of them seen just once. The sample is drawn from a study of blood T cell repertoires in COVID-19. Study overall: Samples of COVID-19 (acute and convalescent) were obtained from the United States, Italy and Spain. PBMCs, B-cell-depleted T cells, or T cells were the source of the cDNA or gDNA that made up the material.

The clonotype comes from a human donor in a cohort sampled during active COVID-19. V and J are TRBV7-6 and TRBJ2-3; 8 positions agree with TRBD2. The source material was peripheral blood. The CDR3 sequence is CASSLGSGGGTDTQYF. CDR3 DNA sequence: TGTGCCAGCAGCTTAGGATCCGGGGGGGGGACAGATACGCAGTATTTT.